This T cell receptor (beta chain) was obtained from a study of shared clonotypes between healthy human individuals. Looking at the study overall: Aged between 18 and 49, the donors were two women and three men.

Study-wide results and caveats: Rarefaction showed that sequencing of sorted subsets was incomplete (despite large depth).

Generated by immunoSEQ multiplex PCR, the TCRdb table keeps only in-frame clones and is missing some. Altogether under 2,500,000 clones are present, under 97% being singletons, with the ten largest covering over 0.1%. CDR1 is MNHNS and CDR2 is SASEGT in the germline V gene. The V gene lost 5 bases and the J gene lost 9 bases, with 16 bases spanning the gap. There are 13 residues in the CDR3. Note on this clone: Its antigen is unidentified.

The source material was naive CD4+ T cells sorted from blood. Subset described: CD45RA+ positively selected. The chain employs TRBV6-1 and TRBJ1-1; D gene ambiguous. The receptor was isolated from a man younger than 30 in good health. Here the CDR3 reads CASSNGHTLKAFF. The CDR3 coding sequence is TGTGCCAGCAGTAACGGCCACACTCTAAAAGCTTTCTTT.